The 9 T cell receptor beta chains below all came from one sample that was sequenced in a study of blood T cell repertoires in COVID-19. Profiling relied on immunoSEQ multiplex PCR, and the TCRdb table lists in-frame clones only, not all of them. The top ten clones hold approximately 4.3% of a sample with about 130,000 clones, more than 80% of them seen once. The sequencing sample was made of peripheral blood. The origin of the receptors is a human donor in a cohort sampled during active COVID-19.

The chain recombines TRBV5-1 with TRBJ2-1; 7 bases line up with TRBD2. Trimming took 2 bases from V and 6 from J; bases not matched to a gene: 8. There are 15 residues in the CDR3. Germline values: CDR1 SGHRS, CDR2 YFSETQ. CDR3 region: CASSLLYGGSNEQFF. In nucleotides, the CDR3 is TGCGCCAGCAGCTTACTTTACGGGGGGAGCAATGAGCAGTTCTTC.

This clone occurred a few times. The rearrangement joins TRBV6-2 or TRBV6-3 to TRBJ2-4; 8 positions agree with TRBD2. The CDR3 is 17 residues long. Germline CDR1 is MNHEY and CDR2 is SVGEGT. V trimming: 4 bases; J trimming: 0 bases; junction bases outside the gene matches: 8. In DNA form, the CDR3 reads TGTGCCAGCAGTTCCCTAACTAGCGGTTTAGCCAAAAACATTCAGTACTTC. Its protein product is CASSSLTSGLAKNIQYF.

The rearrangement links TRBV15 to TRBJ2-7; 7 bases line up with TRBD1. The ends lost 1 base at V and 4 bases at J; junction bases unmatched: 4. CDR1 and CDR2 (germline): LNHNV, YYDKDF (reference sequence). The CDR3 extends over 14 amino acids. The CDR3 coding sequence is TGTGCCACCAGCAGAGGGACAGGAGAGTACGAGCAGTACTTC. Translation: CATSRGTGEYEQYF.

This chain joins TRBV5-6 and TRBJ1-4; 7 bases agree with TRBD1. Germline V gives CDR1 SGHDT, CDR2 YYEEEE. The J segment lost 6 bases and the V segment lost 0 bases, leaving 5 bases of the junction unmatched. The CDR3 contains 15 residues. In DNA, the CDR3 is TGTGCCAGCAGCTTGGTCGGGACAGACGATGAAAAACTGTTTTTT. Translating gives CASSLVGTDDEKLFF.

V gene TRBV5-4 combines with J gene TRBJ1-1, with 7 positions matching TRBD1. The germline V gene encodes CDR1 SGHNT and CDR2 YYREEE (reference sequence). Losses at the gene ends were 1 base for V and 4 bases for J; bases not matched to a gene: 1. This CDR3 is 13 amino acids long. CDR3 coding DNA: TGTGCCAGCAGCTTGCAGGGGGGCACTGAAGCTTTCTTT. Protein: CASSLQGGTEAFF.

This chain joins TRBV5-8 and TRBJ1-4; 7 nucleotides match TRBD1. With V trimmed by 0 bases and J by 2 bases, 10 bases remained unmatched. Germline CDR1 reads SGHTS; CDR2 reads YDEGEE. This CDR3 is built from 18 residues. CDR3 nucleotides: TGTGCCAGCAGCTTGGGACAGGGAGCCCAGGTGACTAATGAAAAACTGTTTTTT. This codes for CASSLGQGAQVTNEKLFF.

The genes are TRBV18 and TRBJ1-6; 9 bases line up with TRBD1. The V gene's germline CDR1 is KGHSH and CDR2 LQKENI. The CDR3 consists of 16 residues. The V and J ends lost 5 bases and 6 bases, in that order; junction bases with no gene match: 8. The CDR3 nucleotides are TGTGCCAGCTCAGTCAGTGGGGGACAGGGTAATTCACCCCTCCACTTT. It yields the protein CASSVSGGQGNSPLHF.

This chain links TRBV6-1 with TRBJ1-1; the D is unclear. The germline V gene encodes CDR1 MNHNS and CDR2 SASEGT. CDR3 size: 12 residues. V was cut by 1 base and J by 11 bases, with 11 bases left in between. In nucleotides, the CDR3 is TGTGCCAGCAGTGAAGGAGAACTGGGCGCTTTCTTT. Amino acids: CASSEGELGAFF.

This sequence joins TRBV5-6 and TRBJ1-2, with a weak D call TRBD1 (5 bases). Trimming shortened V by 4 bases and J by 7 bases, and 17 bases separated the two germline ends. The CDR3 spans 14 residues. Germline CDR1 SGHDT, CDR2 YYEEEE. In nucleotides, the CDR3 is TGTGCCAGCAGCCGCGGAATAAGGGGAGGTGGCTACACCTTC. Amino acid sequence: CASSRGIRGGGYTF.